The 26 T cell receptor beta chains reported below all come from one sample, sequenced in a study of CD8+ T cells in alopecia areata. Treatment in this sample: oral pan-JAK inhibitor, 5-10 mg twice daily. Sequencing relied on a cDNA template that was reverse transcribed from extracted RNA. Libraries were prepared by immunoSEQ multiplex PCR; TCRdb keeps only in-frame clonotypes and omits some of them. Of 170,000 or so clones in the sample, about 55% were seen once. The input for sequencing was CD8+ T cells sorted from blood, taken at week 24, from a patient treated with tofacitinib. These receptors all come from a human donor with alopecia areata.

This chain connects TRBV30 to TRBJ1-2; D call uncertain. The CDR3 is made up of 13 amino acids. Germline V gene lookup returns CDR1 GTSNPN and CDR2 SVGIG (reference sequence). Deletions cut 1 base from V and 5 bases from J, with 11 bases between. CDR3 nucleotides: TGTGCCTGGAGTGGTCGGCAGTTTTATGGCTACACCTTC. Translated, it gives CAWSGRQFYGYTF.

The chain combines TRBV15 with TRBJ2-1, with 12 bases fitting TRBD2. From germline, CDR1 is LNHNV and CDR2 YYDKDF (reference sequence). V shed 5 bases, J shed 7 bases, and the junction held 6 bases outside the gene matches. The length of the CDR3 is 15 residues. The CDR3 reads CATSPGLAGLNEQFF. The CDR3 DNA follows: TGTGCCACCAGCCCAGGACTAGCGGGGCTAAATGAGCAGTTCTTC. Full variable domain (missing parts from reference TRBV15 and TRBJ2-1): DAMVIQNPRYQVTQFGKPVTLSCSQTLNHNVMYWYQQKSSQAPKLLFHYYDKDFNNEADTPDNFQSRRPNTSFCFLDIRSPGLGDTAMYLCATSPGLAGLNEQFFGPGTRLTVL.

This clone was counted only a few times. The chain uses TRBV6-6 and TRBJ2-7, with 9 bases fitting TRBD1. The CDR3 covers 14 residues. With V trimmed by 8 bases and J by 7 bases, 12 bases remained unmatched. Germline V gene lookup returns CDR1 MNHNY and CDR2 SVGAGI (reference sequence). CDR3 in amino acids: CASCFGTGSLEQYF. The CDR3 nucleotides read TGTGCCAGCTGTTTCGGGACAGGGTCCTTGGAGCAGTACTTC.

The gene calls are TRBV29-1 and TRBJ1-2; a possible D gene is TRBD1 (6 bases). This CDR3 contains 11 residues. Trimming removed 6 bases from V and 4 bases from J, with 9 bases in between. Germline assignment: CDR1 SQVTM and CDR2 ANQGSEA. This chain's CDR3 is CSVTGPYGYTF. The CDR3 nucleotides read TGCAGCGTAACAGGGCCCTATGGCTACACCTTC.

V gene TRBV28 combines with J gene TRBJ2-7; a weak D match, TRBD1 (6 bases). V was shortened by 5 bases and J by 5 bases, with 10 bases between the two germline ends. Looked up from germline, CDR1 is MDHEN and CDR2 is SYDVKM. The CDR3 runs to 12 residues. This chain's CDR3 is CASSTTGNEQYF. DNA for the CDR3: TGTGCCAGCAGTACTACAGGGAACGAGCAGTACTTC.

V and J are TRBV9 and TRBJ1-1; D unresolved. The V gene lost 4 bases and the J gene lost 5 bases, with 12 bases spanning the gap. CDR3 length: 13 residues. Per germline, CDR1 SGDLS and CDR2 YYNGEE. As DNA, the CDR3 is TGTGCCAGCAGCACACAGTTGGGGACTGAAGCTTTCTTT. Translation: CASSTQLGTEAFF.

The V call is TRBV5-1, the J call TRBJ1-1, with TRBD1 identical over 8 bases. Germline trimming cut 2 bases from V and 5 bases from J; bases unmatched to any gene: 8. The CDR3 sequence is 15 residues long. The germline V gene encodes CDR1 SGHRS and CDR2 YFSETQ. For the CDR3, the DNA is TGCGCCAGCAGCTTAAATCAGGGGGCGAGGACTGAAGCTTTCTTT. Residues: CASSLNQGARTEAFF.

This chain joins TRBV14 and TRBJ2-1, with no clear D. Between the trimmed V and J ends, which lost 4 bases and 0 bases, there was a span of 10 bases. The germline gives CDR1 SGHDN, CDR2 FVKESK. The CDR3 is 15 residues long. CDR3 nucleotide sequence: TGTGCCAGCAGCCCTTACCCGGGCTCCTACAATGAGCAGTTCTTC. The encoded protein is CASSPYPGSYNEQFF.

The genes are TRBV7-2 and TRBJ2-3; 7 bases line up with TRBD1. J lost 6 bases, V lost 2 bases, and 8 bases had no gene match. Germline V gives CDR1 SGHTA, CDR2 FQGNSA. This CDR3 is built from 15 residues. DNA of the CDR3: TGTGCCAGCAGCTTATTGGACAGGCCGGGGGATACGCAGTATTTT. Encoded protein: CASSLLDRPGDTQYF.

About this clone itself: In the same sample, other DNA sequences code for this CDR3. The V call is TRBV13, the J call TRBJ2-3, with D uncertain. The CDR3 is made up of 13 amino acids. Looked up from germline, CDR1 is PRHDT and CDR2 is FYEKMQ (reference sequence). V was clipped by 5 bases and J by 0 bases, with 6 bases between them. Here the CDR3 DNA reads TGTGCCAGCAGCCCACCTAGCACAGATACGCAGTATTTT. This encodes CASSPPSTDTQYF. Variable domain in full (rest from reference TRBV13 and TRBJ2-3): AAGVIQSPRHLIKEKRETATLKCYPIPRHDTVYWYQQGPGQDPQFLISFYEKMQSDKGSIPDRFSAQQFSDYHSELNMSSLELGDSALYFCASSPPSTDTQYFGPGTRLTVL.

This clone was seen only a few times. The J gene is TRBJ1-2, the V gene TRBV29-1, with D perhaps TRBD1 (6 bases). CDR3 size: 14 residues. V was clipped by 6 bases and J by 2 bases, with 16 bases between them. The germline CDR1 and CDR2 sequences are SQVTM and ANQGSEA. This CDR3 is CSVKTDRNNYGYTF. CDR3 DNA: TGCAGCGTCAAGACGGACAGAAACAACTATGGCTACACCTTC.

This clone has more than one count but fewer than ten. V is TRBV6-1 and J is TRBJ1-2; 8 bases fit TRBD1. CDR3 length: 14 amino acids. CDR1 is MNHNS and CDR2 is SASEGT in the germline V gene. V was clipped by 2 bases and J by 8 bases; unmatched bases: 7. DNA of the CDR3: TGTGCCAGCAGTGAATTAGGGACAGGTGTCGGCTACACCTTC. The encoded protein is CASSELGTGVGYTF.

V usage is TRBV27 and J usage is TRBJ2-3; D perhaps matches TRBD1 (5 bases). The germline V gene has CDR1 MNHEY and CDR2 SMNVEV (reference sequence). Trimming removed 6 bases from V and 0 bases from J, with 13 bases in between. This CDR3 contains 15 residues. CDR3 loop: CASRRSGASTDTQYF. The CDR3, as DNA: TGTGCCAGCAGAAGGAGTGGGGCGAGCACAGATACGCAGTATTTT.

The chain carries TRBV7-9 and TRBJ2-3; 8 bases are a match to TRBD2. Trimming at V came to 4 bases and at J to 1 base, leaving 10 bases not matched to a gene. The CDR3 loop spans 17 amino acids. Germline assignment: CDR1 SEHNR and CDR2 FQNEAQ (reference sequence). The CDR3 reads CASSSPRGSGGTDTQYF. In DNA form, the CDR3 reads TGTGCCAGCAGCTCTCCCCGCGGTAGCGGGGGCACAGATACGCAGTATTTT.

The gene calls are TRBV27 and TRBJ2-7; possible D gene TRBD1, 5 bases. The CDR3 contains 14 residues. CDR1 is MNHEY and CDR2 is SMNVEV in the germline V gene (reference sequence). V gave up 3 bases and J gave up 2 bases, with 11 bases separating them. CDR3 DNA sequence: TGTGCCAGCAGTTTTTTAGGGGAAGCCTACGAGCAGTACTTC. This encodes CASSFLGEAYEQYF.

V is TRBV7-2 and J is TRBJ2-4; 10 nucleotides match TRBD2. The CDR3 totals 21 residues. After removal of 4 bases from V and 0 bases from J, the junction contained 18 bases not matched to a gene. Germline CDR1 reads SGHTA; CDR2 reads FQGNSA. The CDR3 DNA reads TGTGCCAGCAGCTCAGCCCCCCACGTAGCGGGGGGTTCTCTAGCCAAAAACATTCAGTACTTC. Amino acid sequence: CASSSAPHVAGGSLAKNIQYF.

The genes are TRBV7-8 and TRBJ1-2; D ambiguous. The V gene's germline CDR1 is SGHVS and CDR2 FQNEAQ. The CDR3 runs to 13 residues. Trimming removed 2 bases from V and 7 bases from J, with 11 bases in between. CDR3 sequence (DNA): TGTGCCAGCAGCTTATGGCAGGCGGTTGGCTACACCTTC. The encoded protein is CASSLWQAVGYTF.

The V call is TRBV7-2, the J call TRBJ2-5, with D hard to call. V lost 1 base, J lost 4 bases, and 13 bases lay in between. There are 15 residues in the CDR3. The germline V gene encodes CDR1 SGHTA and CDR2 FQGNSA. CDR3 sequence (DNA): TGTGCCAGCAGCTTAGTCGGTGTCCCAACAGAGACCCAGTACTTC. Translated: CASSLVGVPTETQYF.

This chain connects TRBV4-3 to TRBJ1-2; 9 nucleotides match TRBD1. This CDR3 is 14 amino acids long. V shed 7 bases and J 2 bases; nucleotides not matched to a gene: 5. Germline loops: CDR1 LGHNA, CDR2 YSLEER. CDR3 residues: CASTPGTGNYGYTF. The CDR3, as DNA: TGCGCCAGCACCCCTGGGACAGGGAACTATGGCTACACCTTC.

The chain recombines TRBV11-3 with TRBJ2-1, with no clear D. Trimming shortened V by 2 bases and J by 10 bases, and 12 bases separated the two germline ends. There are 13 residues in the CDR3. Germline CDR1 is SGHNT and CDR2 is YENEEA. The CDR3: CASSLTRSNEQFF. DNA of the CDR3: TGTGCCAGCAGCTTAACGCGGTCCAACGAGCAGTTCTTC.

This chain connects TRBV7-6 to TRBJ1-1, with 7 bases fitting TRBD1. The CDR3 is 16 amino acids. V gave up 4 bases and J gave up 3 bases; unmatched junction bases: 11. Per germline, CDR1 SGHVS and CDR2 FNYEAQ. The CDR3 reads CASSSPQGGVDTEAFF. CDR3 bases: TGTGCCAGCAGCTCCCCCCAGGGGGGGGTTGACACTGAAGCTTTCTTT.

The sample holds a few counts of this clone. V gene TRBV9 combines with J gene TRBJ1-6, with D hard to call. The CDR3 sequence is 14 residues long. V lost 2 bases and J lost 8, with 11 bases in between. CDR1 and CDR2 (germline): SGDLS, YYNGEE. The CDR3 coding sequence is TGTGCCAGCAGCGTGAAGCCAGGTGATTCACCCCTCCACTTT. This gives the protein CASSVKPGDSPLHF.

The rearrangement joins TRBV2 to TRBJ1-4; no reliable D call. V was shortened by 0 bases and J by 8 bases, with 10 bases between the two germline ends. Germline V lookup: CDR1 SNHLY, CDR2 FYNNEI. CDR3 length equals 14 residues. CDR3 sequence: CASSEAALLEKLFF. CDR3 bases: TGTGCCAGCAGTGAAGCGGCCCTACTGGAAAAACTGTTTTTT. Filled out from reference TRBV2 and TRBJ1-4, the complete variable domain reads EPEVTQTPSHQVTQMGQEVILRCVPISNHLYFYWYRQILGQKVEFLVSFYNNEISEKSEIFDDQFSVERPDGSNFTLKIRSTKLEDSAMYFCASSEAALLEKLFFGSGTQLSVL.

The CDR3 DNA reads as TGTGCCTGGAGTGTGGGATACAACTATGGCTACACCTTC. This translates into CAWSVGYNYGYTF. J is TRBJ1-2 and V is TRBV30; no clear D. The germline V gene has CDR1 GTSNPN and CDR2 SVGIG (reference sequence). V was pared by 0 bases and J by 2 bases, with 7 bases between. The CDR3 is 13 amino acids. The full variable domain, in which reference TRBV30 and TRBJ1-2 provide the parts outside the CDR3, is SQTIHQWPATLVQPVGSPLSLECTVEGTSNPNLYWYRQAAGRGLQLLFYSVGIGQISSEVPQNLSASRPQDRQFILSSKKLLLSDSGFYLCAWSVGYNYGYTFGSGTRLTVV.

The chain carries TRBV27 and TRBJ2-4; 12 bases agree with TRBD2. Losses at the gene ends were 6 bases for V and 7 bases for J; bases not matched to a gene: 10. The CDR3 is made up of 16 amino acids. Germline CDR1 MNHEY, CDR2 SMNVEV (reference sequence). The CDR3 region has the DNA TGTGCCAGCAGCCAACTAGCGGGGGGCCGCAAGAACATTCAGTACTTC. It encodes CASSQLAGGRKNIQYF.

The V and J genes are TRBV7-2 and TRBJ2-3; D is possibly TRBD2 (7 bases). The CDR3 is 16 residues long. V lost 3 bases and J 0 bases, leaving 13 bases between the germline ends. CDR1 is SGHTA, CDR2 FQGNSA, per germline. The CDR3 loop reads CASSFPGGASTDTQYF. CDR3 nucleotides: TGTGCCAGCAGCTTCCCTGGGGGGGCTAGCACAGATACGCAGTATTTT.